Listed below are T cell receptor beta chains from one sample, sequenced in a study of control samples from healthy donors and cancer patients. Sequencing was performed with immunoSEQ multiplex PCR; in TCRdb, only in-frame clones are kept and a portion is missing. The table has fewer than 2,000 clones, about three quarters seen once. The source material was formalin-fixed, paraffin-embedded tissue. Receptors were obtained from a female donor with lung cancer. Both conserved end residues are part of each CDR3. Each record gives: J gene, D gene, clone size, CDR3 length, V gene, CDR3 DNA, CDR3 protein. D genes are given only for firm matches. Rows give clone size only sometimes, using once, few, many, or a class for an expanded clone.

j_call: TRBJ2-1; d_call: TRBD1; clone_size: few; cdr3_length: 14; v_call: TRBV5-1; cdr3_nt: TGCGCCAGCAGCCCCGGGACAGGGGTCAATGAGCAGTTCTTC; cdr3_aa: CASSPGTGVNEQFF
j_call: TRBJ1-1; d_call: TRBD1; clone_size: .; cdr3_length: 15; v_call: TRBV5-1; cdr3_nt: TGCGCCAGCAGCCCCGAGGGGGCAGGAAACACTGAAGCTTTCTTT; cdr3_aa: CASSPEGAGNTEAFF
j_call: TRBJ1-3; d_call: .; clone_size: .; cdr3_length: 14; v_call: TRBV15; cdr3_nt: TGTGCCACCAGCAGAGTAGGCGCTGGAAACACCATATATTTT; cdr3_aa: CATSRVGAGNTIYF
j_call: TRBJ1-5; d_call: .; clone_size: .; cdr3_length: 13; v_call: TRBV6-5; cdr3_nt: TGTGCCAGCAGGGGAGGGAGCAATCAGCCCCAGCATTTT; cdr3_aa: CASRGGSNQPQHF
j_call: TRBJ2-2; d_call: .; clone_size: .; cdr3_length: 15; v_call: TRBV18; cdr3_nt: TGTGCCAGCTCACCGAGGGGGACGAACACCGGGGAGCTGTTTTTT; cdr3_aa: CASSPRGTNTGELFF
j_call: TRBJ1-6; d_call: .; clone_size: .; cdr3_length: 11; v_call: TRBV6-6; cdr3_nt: TGTGCCAGCAGCCAAAATTCACCCCTCCACTTT; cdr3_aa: CASSQNSPLHF
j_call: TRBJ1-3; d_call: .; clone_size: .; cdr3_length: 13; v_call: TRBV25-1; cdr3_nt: TGTGCCAGCAGAGGACAGCAAGGAAACACCATATATTTT; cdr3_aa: CASRGQQGNTIYF
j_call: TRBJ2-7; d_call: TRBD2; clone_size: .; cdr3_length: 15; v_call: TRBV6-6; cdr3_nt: TGTGCCAGCAGTATCCCGGGACTAGCCTCCTACGAGCAGTACTTC; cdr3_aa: CASSIPGLASYEQYF
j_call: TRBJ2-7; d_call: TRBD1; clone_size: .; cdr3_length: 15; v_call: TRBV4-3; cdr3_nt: TGCGCCAGCAGCCACTCCGGGACAGGGGAATACGAGCAGTACTTC; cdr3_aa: CASSHSGTGEYEQYF
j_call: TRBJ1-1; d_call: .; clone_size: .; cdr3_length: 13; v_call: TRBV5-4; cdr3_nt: TGTGCCAGCAGCTTGTTTAAAAACACTGAAGCTTTCTTT; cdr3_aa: CASSLFKNTEAFF
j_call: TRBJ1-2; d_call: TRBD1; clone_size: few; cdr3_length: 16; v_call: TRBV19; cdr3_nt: TGTGCCAGTAGCTCCCTATCCAGGGGGTCGGGCTATGGCTACACCTTC; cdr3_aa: CASSSLSRGSGYGYTF
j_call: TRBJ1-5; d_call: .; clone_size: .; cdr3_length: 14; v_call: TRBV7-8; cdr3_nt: TGTGCCAGCAGCTTAGCCCATAGCAATCAGCCCCAGCATTTT; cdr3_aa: CASSLAHSNQPQHF
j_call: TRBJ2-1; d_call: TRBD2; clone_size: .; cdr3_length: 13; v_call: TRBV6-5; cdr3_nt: TGTGCCAGCTCTAGCGGACCCTACAATGAGCAGTTCTTC; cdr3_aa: CASSSGPYNEQFF
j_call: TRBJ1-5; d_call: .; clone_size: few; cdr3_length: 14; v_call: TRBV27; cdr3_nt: TGTGCCAGCAGTCCATTGGGTAGCAATCAGCCCCAGCATTTT; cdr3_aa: CASSPLGSNQPQHF
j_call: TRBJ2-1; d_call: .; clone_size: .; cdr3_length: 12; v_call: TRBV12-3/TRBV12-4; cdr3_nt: TGTGCCAGCAGTTGGACGGGTCCCGAGCAGTTCTTC; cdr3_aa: CASSWTGPEQFF
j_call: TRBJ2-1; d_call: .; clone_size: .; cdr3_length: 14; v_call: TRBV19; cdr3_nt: TGTGCCAGTAGTATCAGTGACCAAGGTGGTGAGCAGTTCTTC; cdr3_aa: CASSISDQGGEQFF
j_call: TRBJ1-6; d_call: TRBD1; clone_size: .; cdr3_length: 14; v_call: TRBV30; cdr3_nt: TGTGCCTGGAGTTGGCAGGGGGTGAGTTCACCCCTCCACTTT; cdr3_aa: CAWSWQGVSSPLHF
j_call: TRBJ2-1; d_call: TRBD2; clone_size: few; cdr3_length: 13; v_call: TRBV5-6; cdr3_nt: TGTGCCAGCAGCATGGGACTAGTTGGTGAGCAGTTCTTC; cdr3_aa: CASSMGLVGEQFF
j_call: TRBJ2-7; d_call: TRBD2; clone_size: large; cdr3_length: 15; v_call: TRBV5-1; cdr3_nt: TGCGCCAGCAGCTCCCCGGGACTAGAAGCCTACGAGCAGTACTTC; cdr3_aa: CASSSPGLEAYEQYF
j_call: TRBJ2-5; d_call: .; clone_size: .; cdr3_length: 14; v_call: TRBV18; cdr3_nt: TGTGCCAGCTCACCACCGATGGGGTCGGAGACCCAGTACTTC; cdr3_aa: CASSPPMGSETQYF
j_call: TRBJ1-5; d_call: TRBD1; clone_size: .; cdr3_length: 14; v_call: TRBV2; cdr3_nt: TGTGCCAGCAGGGATGGACAGGGGATCCAGCCCCAGCATTTT; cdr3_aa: CASRDGQGIQPQHF
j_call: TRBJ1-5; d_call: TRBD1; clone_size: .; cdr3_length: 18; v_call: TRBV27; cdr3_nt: TGTGCCAGCAGTTTATATCTTACCCCGGGACAGGTTGTTCAGCCCCAGCATTTT; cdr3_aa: CASSLYLTPGQVVQPQHF
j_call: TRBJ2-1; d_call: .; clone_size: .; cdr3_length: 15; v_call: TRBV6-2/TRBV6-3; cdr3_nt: TGTGCCAGCAGTTATGGCATAAGCTCCTACAATGAGCAGTTCTTC; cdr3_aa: CASSYGISSYNEQFF
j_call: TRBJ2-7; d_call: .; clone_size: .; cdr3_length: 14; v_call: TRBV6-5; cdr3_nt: TGTGCCAGCAGTTACGGGCAGGAAGTCTACGAGCAGTACTTC; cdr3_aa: CASSYGQEVYEQYF
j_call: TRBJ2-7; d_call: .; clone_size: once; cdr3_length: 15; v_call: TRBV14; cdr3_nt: TGTGCCAGCAGCCCCGGCACGGTGCCGTCCTACGAGCAGTACTTC; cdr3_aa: CASSPGTVPSYEQYF
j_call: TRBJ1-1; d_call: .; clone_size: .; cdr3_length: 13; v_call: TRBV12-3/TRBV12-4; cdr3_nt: TGTGCCAGCAGTGAAAGGGGGGGGTCTGAAGCTTTCTTT; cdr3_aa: CASSERGGSEAFF
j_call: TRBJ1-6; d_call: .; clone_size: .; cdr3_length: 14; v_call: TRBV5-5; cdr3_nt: TGTGCCAGCAGTTTCTTAGATTGGAATTCACCCCTCCACTTT; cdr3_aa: CASSFLDWNSPLHF
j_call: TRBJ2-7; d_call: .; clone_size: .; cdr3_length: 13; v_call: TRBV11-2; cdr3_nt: TGTGCCAGCAGTTCAGGGGATTCCTACGAGCAGTACTTC; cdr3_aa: CASSSGDSYEQYF
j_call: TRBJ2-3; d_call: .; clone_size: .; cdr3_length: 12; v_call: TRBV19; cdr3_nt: TGTGCCAGTAGTCCGAGGGGAGATACGCAGTATTTT; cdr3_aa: CASSPRGDTQYF
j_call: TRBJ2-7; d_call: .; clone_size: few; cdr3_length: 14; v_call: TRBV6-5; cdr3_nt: TGTGCCAGCAGTACCTGGGGGGAGTCCTACGAGCAGTACTTC; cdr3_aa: CASSTWGESYEQYF
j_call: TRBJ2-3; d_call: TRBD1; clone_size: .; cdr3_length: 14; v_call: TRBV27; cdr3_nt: TGTGCCAGCAGTCCCCCCGGACAGGGCCGTACGCAGTATTTT; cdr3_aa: CASSPPGQGRTQYF
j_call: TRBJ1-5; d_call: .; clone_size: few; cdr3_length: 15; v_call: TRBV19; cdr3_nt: TGTGCCAGTAGTATAAGAGGCGGGTGGGGCCGGCCCCAGCATTTT; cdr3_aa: CASSIRGGWGRPQHF
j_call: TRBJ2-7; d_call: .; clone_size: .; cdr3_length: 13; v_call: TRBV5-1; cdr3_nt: TGCGCCAGCAGCCGGGACGGATCCTACGAGCAGTACTTC; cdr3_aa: CASSRDGSYEQYF
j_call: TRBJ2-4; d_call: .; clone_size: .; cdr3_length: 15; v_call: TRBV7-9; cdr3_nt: TGTGCCAGCAGCTTAGTTGCCGGGCCAGTTGACATTCAGTACTTC; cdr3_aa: CASSLVAGPVDIQYF
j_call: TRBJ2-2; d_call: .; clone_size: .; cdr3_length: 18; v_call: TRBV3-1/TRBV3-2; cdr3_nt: TGTGCCAGCAGCCAACATAAGGCTACCCGGCCGAACACCGGGGAGCTGTTTTTT; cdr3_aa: CASSQHKATRPNTGELFF
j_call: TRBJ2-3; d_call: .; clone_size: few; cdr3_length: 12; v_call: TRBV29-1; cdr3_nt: TGCAGCGTTCGTATCCAGGCAGATACGCAGTATTTT; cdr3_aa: CSVRIQADTQYF
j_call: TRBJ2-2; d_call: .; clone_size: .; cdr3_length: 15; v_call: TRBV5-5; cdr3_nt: TGTGCCAGCAGCTCCAACAGGAGAAAAACCGGGGAGCTGTTTTTT; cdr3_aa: CASSSNRRKTGELFF
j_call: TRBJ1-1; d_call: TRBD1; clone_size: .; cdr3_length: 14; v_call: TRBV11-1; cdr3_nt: TGTGCCAGCAGCCCTGAAGGGACAGGGTGGCAAGCTTTCTTT; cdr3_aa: CASSPEGTGWQAFF
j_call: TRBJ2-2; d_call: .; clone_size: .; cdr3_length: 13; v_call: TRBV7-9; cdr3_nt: TGTGCCAGCAGCTTATCGTCCCGCGGGGAGCTGTTTTTT; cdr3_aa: CASSLSSRGELFF
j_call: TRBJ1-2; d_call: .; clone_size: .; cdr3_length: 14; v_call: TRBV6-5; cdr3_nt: TGTGCCAGCAGCCGGCGGGACGGAAACTATGGCTACACCTTC; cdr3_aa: CASSRRDGNYGYTF
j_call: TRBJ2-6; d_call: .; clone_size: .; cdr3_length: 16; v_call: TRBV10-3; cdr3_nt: TGTGCCATCAGTAAGGACCGGGGTAGGGGGGCCAACGTCCTGACTTTC; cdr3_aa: CAISKDRGRGANVLTF
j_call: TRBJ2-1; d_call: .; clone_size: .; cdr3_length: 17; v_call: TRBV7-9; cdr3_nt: TGTGCCAGCAGCGAAAAACAGGGTCATAGCTCCTACAATGAGCAGTTCTTC; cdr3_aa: CASSEKQGHSSYNEQFF
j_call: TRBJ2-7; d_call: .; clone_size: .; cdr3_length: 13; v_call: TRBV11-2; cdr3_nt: TGTGCCAGCAGCTACTTGGCAGCCTACGAGCAGTACTTC; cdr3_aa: CASSYLAAYEQYF
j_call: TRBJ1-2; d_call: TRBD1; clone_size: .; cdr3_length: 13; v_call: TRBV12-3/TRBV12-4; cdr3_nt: TGTGCCAGCAGTTTGTCGGACAGGGAAGGCTACACCTTC; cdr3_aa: CASSLSDREGYTF
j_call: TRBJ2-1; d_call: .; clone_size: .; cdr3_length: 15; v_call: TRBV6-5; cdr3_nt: TGTGCCAGCAGTAGCGGGGGACAGGGTGGCAATGAGCAGTTCTTC; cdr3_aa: CASSSGGQGGNEQFF
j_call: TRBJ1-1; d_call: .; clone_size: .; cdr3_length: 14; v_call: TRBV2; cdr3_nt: TGTGCCAGCACCACGACACCGTTGAACACTGAAGCTTTCTTT; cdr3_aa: CASTTTPLNTEAFF
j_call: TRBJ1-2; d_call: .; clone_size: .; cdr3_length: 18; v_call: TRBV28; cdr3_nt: TGTGCCAGCAGTTTATCCCGAGCCCAGGCGGGAAGGGCTTATGGCTACACCTTC; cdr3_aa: CASSLSRAQAGRAYGYTF
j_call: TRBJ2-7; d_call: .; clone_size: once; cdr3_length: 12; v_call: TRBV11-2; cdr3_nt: TGTGCCAGCAGCTTAGGGGCCGGCAAGCAGTACTTC; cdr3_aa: CASSLGAGKQYF
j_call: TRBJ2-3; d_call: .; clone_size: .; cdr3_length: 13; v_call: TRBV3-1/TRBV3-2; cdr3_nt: TGTGCCAGCAGCGTAGGGGTTACAGATACGCAGTATTTT; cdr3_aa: CASSVGVTDTQYF